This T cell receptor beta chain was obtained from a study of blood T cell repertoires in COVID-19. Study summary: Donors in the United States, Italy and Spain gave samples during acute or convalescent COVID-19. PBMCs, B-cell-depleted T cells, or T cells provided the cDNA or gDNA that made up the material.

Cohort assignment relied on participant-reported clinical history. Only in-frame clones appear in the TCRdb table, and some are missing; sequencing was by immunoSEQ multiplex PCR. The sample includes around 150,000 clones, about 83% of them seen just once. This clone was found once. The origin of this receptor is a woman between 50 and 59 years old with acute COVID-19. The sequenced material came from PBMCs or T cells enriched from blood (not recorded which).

This chain's CDR3 is CASSLGQHNSPLHF. CDR3 bases: TGCGCCAGCAGCTTGGGACAACATAATTCACCCCTCCACTTT. V usage is TRBV5-1 and J usage is TRBJ1-6, with D hard to call. The V and J ends lost 0 bases and 5 bases respectively, with 6 bases between them. Germline assignment: CDR1 SGHRS and CDR2 YFSETQ. The CDR3 is 14 residues long.